This T cell receptor beta chain was sequenced for a study of blood T cell repertoires in COVID-19. Across the whole study: Samples representing acute and convalescent COVID-19 were sourced from the United States, Italy and Spain.

The junction had 13 bases not matched to a gene; V was cut back by 7 bases and J by 4 bases. This CDR3 has 16 amino acids. Per germline, CDR1 SQVTM and CDR2 ANQGSEA. The table lists this clone with a count of one. Original handling: Amplification of reference gene primers was used by the study to estimate nucleated cell counts. Profiling relied on immunoSEQ multiplex PCR, and the TCRdb table lists in-frame clones only, not all of them. The V and J calls and clone size were taken over from that table, and D and trimming were inferred from the DNA. The sample lists 30,000 to 40,000 clones, roughly 85% occurring once.

The sequence was collected from a man aged 60 to 75 with active or convalescent COVID-19. The genes are TRBV29-1 and TRBJ1-2, with 12 bases lining up with TRBD1. The sequenced material came from peripheral blood. CDR3 loop: CSAAGDRGLRGYGYTF. The CDR3 nucleotides are TGCAGCGCTGCGGGGGACAGGGGGCTGAGGGGCTATGGCTACACCTTC.